Shown below are 5 T cell receptor beta chains from a single sample sequenced in a study of T cell responses to AZD1222 COVID-19 vaccine. The method was immunoSEQ multiplex PCR; TCRdb's version includes in-frame clones alone and lacks a portion of them. The repertoire holds some 180,000 clones, 75% to 90% seen once, with roughly 6% in the top ten. The sequencing used peripheral blood, collected on day 0 of AZD1222 vaccination. These receptors came from an adult in good health.

CDR3: CASSYGTSGGIEQYF. CDR3 DNA sequence: TGTGCCAGCAGTTACGGGACTAGCGGGGGAATAGAGCAGTACTTC. This chain joins TRBV6-5 and TRBJ2-7; 14 bases line up with TRBD2. The CDR3 totals 15 residues. CDR1 is MNHEY, CDR2 SVGAGI, per germline. With V trimmed by 2 bases and J by 7 bases, 4 bases remained unmatched.

V gene TRBV6-1 combines with J gene TRBJ2-1, with D maybe TRBD2 (6 bases). The CDR3 runs 16 residues. Germline lookup yields CDR1 MNHNS and CDR2 SASEGT. Trimming took off 2 bases at V and 5 bases at J, with 16 bases between the two ends. This chain's CDR3 is CASSESGGAGHNEQFF. CDR3 nucleotides: TGTGCCAGCAGTGAATCTGGCGGGGCGGGCCACAATGAGCAGTTCTTC.

This rearrangement joins TRBV28 to TRBJ2-5; perhaps TRBD2 as D (7 bases). This CDR3 comprises 16 residues. The V and J ends lost 4 bases and 5 bases respectively, with 20 bases between them. Looked up from germline, CDR1 is MDHEN and CDR2 is SYDVKM. The CDR3 DNA sequence: TGTGCCAGCAGTTCGAGGATGCAGAAGGGGGGGGAGACCCAGTACTTC. Amino acids: CASSSRMQKGGETQYF.

Here the CDR3 DNA reads TGTGCCAGCTCACAGGGACAGGGTCCGGACTCTGGAAACACCATATATTTT. This gives the protein CASSQGQGPDSGNTIYF. V gene TRBV18 combines with J gene TRBJ1-3; 9 bases map to TRBD1. CDR3 size: 17 residues. CDR1 KGHSH and CDR2 LQKENI come from the germline V gene. Losses at the gene ends were 4 bases for V and 0 bases for J; bases not matched to a gene: 7.

This chain links TRBV7-2 with TRBJ2-6, with 10 bases identical to TRBD1. The CDR3 totals 19 residues. The germline gives CDR1 SGHTA, CDR2 FQGNSA. After removal of 1 base from V and 2 bases from J, the junction contained 8 bases not matched to a gene. CDR3 in amino acids: CASSLGPGQGNAGANVLTF. The CDR3 DNA follows: TGTGCCAGCAGCTTAGGCCCGGGACAGGGGAACGCTGGGGCCAACGTCCTGACTTTC.